The sample holds one count of the clone carrying this TCR beta chain. Its target is not known. CD45RO-negative, CCR7-positively selected cells formed the naive CD8 fraction, excluding terminally differentiated effector memory CD45RA+ cells. Each sample came from a Caucasian adult donor living in Nashville, Tennessee. This record belongs to a study of shared clonotypes between healthy human individuals. Original methodology: Filtering differed for immunoSEQ, which gave only junction sequences without quality scores. Clones were sequenced by immunoSEQ multiplex PCR, and TCRdb holds only the in-frame ones, with some missing. That table gives V, J and clone size, and the DNA gave D and trimming. The sample consists of about 820,000 clones, over 90% of them appearing once. General study results and limits: Only blood samples were collected, and tissue repertoires likely differ.

After removal of 3 bases from V and 4 bases from J, the junction contained 6 bases not matched to a gene. Germline V gene data show CDR1 as WSHSY and CDR2 as SAAADI. The CDR3 sequence is 15 residues long. This TCR was recovered from a young man in good health. The sequencing sample was made of naive CD8+ T cells sorted from blood. This sequence joins TRBV10-2 and TRBJ2-7; TRBD2 agrees at 10 bases. Here the CDR3 reads CASSDTTSGIYEQYF. Here the CDR3 DNA reads TGCGCCAGCAGTGACACCACTAGCGGGATTTACGAGCAGTACTTC.